These 27 T cell receptor beta chains were sequenced from one sample in a study of control samples from healthy donors and cancer patients. Profiled with immunoSEQ multiplex PCR; TCRdb holds only in-frame clones, not every one. The sample includes 30,000 to 40,000 clones, around 83% seen only once; the top ten take about 22%. The specimen sequenced was PBMCs. Every receptor here comes from a woman aged 55-69 years with lung cancer.

V and J are TRBV27 and TRBJ2-7; TRBD2 is a possible D gene (5 bases). The CDR3 runs to 12 residues. Germline assignment: CDR1 MNHEY and CDR2 SMNVEV (reference sequence). Between the trimmed V and J ends, which lost 3 bases and 5 bases, there was a span of 8 bases. This CDR3 reads CASSFTGDEQYF. The CDR3 nucleotides are TGTGCCAGCAGTTTCACCGGGGACGAGCAGTACTTC.

The J gene is TRBJ1-2, the V gene TRBV18; unclear D gene. CDR3 size: 14 residues. The germline gives CDR1 KGHSH, CDR2 LQKENI. V shed 3 bases and J shed 5 bases, with 13 bases lying between them. The CDR3: CASSPIERVYGYTF. CDR3 nucleotides: TGTGCCAGCTCACCCATCGAGCGAGTGTATGGCTACACCTTC.

This chain links TRBV13 with TRBJ1-2, with no clear D. V was cut by 0 bases and J by 8 bases, with 16 bases left in between. CDR1 is PRHDT, CDR2 FYEKMQ, per germline (reference sequence). The CDR3 sequence is 15 residues long. The CDR3 DNA sequence: TGTGCCAGCAGCTTAGGCGCTGGCGAGGGCCGCGGCTACACCTTC. Its translation is CASSLGAGEGRGYTF.

The chain employs TRBV12-3 or TRBV12-4 and TRBJ1-5; unclear D gene. Between the trimmed V and J ends, which lost 7 bases and 10 bases, there was a span of 14 bases. The CDR3 is 12 amino acids. This CDR3 reads CASTQVGGPQHF. The CDR3 DNA reads TGTGCCAGCACCCAAGTGGGAGGTCCCCAGCATTTT.

In its sample, this clone was seen a few times. The sample holds other DNA sequences that translate to the same CDR3. The chain joins TRBV12-3 or TRBV12-4 to TRBJ1-2; D call uncertain. V was shortened by 4 bases and J by 1 base, with 4 bases between the two germline ends. CDR3 length: 12 residues. The CDR3 protein is CASSSSNYGYTF. The CDR3 DNA reads as TGTGCCAGCAGTTCTAGTAACTATGGCTACACCTTC.

The chain combines TRBV30 with TRBJ2-7; D gene uncertain. This CDR3 has 11 residues. The germline gives CDR1 GTSNPN, CDR2 SVGIG (reference sequence). The ends were cut back, 0 bases at V and 5 bases at J, with 5 bases in the middle. The CDR3: CAWSVWDEQYF. The DNA for the CDR3 is TGTGCCTGGAGTGTGTGGGACGAGCAGTACTTC.

The V gene is TRBV30, the J gene TRBJ1-2; the match to TRBD1 covers 9 bases. Trimming at V came to 3 bases and at J to 0 bases, leaving 14 bases not matched to a gene. Germline-derived CDR1 and CDR2 are GTSNPN and SVGIG (reference sequence). CDR3 length equals 18 residues. CDR3 sequence (DNA): TGTGCCTGGAGAGCTCGGAGGGACAGGGAATCGGCTAACTATGGCTACACCTTC. Its protein is CAWRARRDRESANYGYTF.

In its sample, this clone ranks as medium-sized (0.01 to 0.1%). Other DNA sequences in the same sample also yield this CDR3. V usage is TRBV12-3 or TRBV12-4 and J usage is TRBJ1-2, with D tentatively TRBD1 (5 bases). V gave up 2 bases and J gave up 8 bases, with 9 bases separating them. The CDR3 runs to 12 residues. In DNA, the CDR3 is TGTGCCAGCAGTTTATCGAGGGGAGGCTACACCTTC. This codes for CASSLSRGGYTF.

This clone occurred a few times. The V gene is TRBV29-1, the J gene TRBJ1-5; D possibly corresponds to TRBD1 (5 bases). V lost 6 bases and J 3 bases, leaving 12 bases between the germline ends. There are 13 residues in the CDR3. The germline V gene encodes CDR1 SQVTM and CDR2 ANQGSEA. The CDR3 bases are TGCAGCGTCGTCGACAGCCTCAATCAGCCCCAGCATTTT. Its translation: CSVVDSLNQPQHF.

The chain carries TRBV10-3 and TRBJ2-1, with D possibly matching TRBD2 (6 bases). CDR3 size: 12 residues. Germline V lookup: CDR1 ENHRY, CDR2 SYGVKD. V lost 10 bases to trimming and J lost 7 bases, with 14 bases between them. CDR3 loop: CATTTSSNEQFF. The DNA for the CDR3 is TGTGCCACAACGACTAGTAGTAATGAGCAGTTCTTC.

J is TRBJ1-2 and V is TRBV2, with 8 bases matching TRBD1. The germline CDR1 and CDR2 sequences are SNHLY and FYNNEI. The V segment lost 3 bases and the J segment 8 bases; nucleotides outside the gene matches: 11. The CDR3 has 15 amino acids. CDR3 DNA sequence: TGTGCCAGCAGTGATGAGCCGGGACAGGTAAAAGGCTACACCTTC. Its protein is CASSDEPGQVKGYTF.

This chain connects TRBV10-3 to TRBJ2-7; tentative D call: TRBD2 (6 bases). This CDR3 has 14 amino acids. The germline V gene encodes CDR1 ENHRY and CDR2 SYGVKD. Trimming took off 0 bases at V and 6 bases at J, with 12 bases between the two ends. CDR3 loop: CAISESRGSGEQYF. As DNA, the CDR3 is TGTGCCATCAGTGAGTCTCGGGGGTCGGGCGAGCAGTACTTC.

The rearrangement uses TRBV5-1 and TRBJ1-4; TRBD1 is a possible D gene (6 bases). The germline V gene has CDR1 SGHRS and CDR2 YFSETQ. CDR3 length: 14 residues. Trimming took 0 bases from V and 8 from J, leaving 11 bases between them. The CDR3 is CASSLGQAVEKLFF. CDR3 bases: TGCGCCAGCAGCTTGGGACAGGCGGTGGAAAAACTGTTTTTT. Together with reference TRBV5-1 and TRBJ1-4, the CDR3 gives the full variable domain: KAGVTQTPRYLIKTRGQQVTLSCSPISGHRSVSWYQQTPGQGLQFLFEYFSETQRNKGNFPGRFSGRQFSNSRSEMNVSTLELGDSALYLCASSLGQAVEKLFFGSGTQLSVL.

This sequence joins TRBV30 and TRBJ2-7, with TRBD2 matching 7 bases. The CDR3 contains 13 residues. V gave up 0 bases and J gave up 6 bases; unmatched junction bases: 5. Germline-derived CDR1 and CDR2 are GTSNPN and SVGIG (reference sequence). The DNA of the CDR3 is TGTGCCTGGAGTGTCGGGACTACCCTCGAGCAGTACTTC. This encodes CAWSVGTTLEQYF.

This rearrangement joins TRBV18 to TRBJ2-7; no clear D gene. Looked up from germline, CDR1 is KGHSH and CDR2 is LQKENI. With 3 bases removed from V and 0 bases from J, the gap between germline ends came to 12 bases. This CDR3 contains 15 residues. CDR3 DNA: TGTGCCAGCTCACCTCTGCGTGATAGCTCCTACGAGCAGTACTTC. It codes for CASSPLRDSSYEQYF.

V and J are TRBV18 and TRBJ2-1; D ambiguous. With 3 bases removed from V and 4 bases from J, the gap between germline ends came to 13 bases. CDR3 length: 15 amino acids. Germline CDR1 and CDR2: KGHSH and LQKENI. The CDR3: CASSPLDPKYNEQFF. CDR3 bases: TGTGCCAGCTCACCCTTGGACCCAAAGTACAATGAGCAGTTCTTC.

This chain joins TRBV5-1 and TRBJ2-3; 9 positions match TRBD1. The CDR3 length is 15 residues. Unmatched junction bases numbered 6, after V lost 4 bases and J lost 3 bases. Germline V gives CDR1 SGHRS, CDR2 YFSETQ. This CDR3 is CASSLPGQGTDTQYF. The CDR3 region has the DNA TGCGCCAGCAGCCTCCCGGGACAGGGAACAGATACGCAGTATTTT.

The chain carries TRBV3-1 (or the pseudogene TRBV3-2) and TRBJ2-3; 12 positions match TRBD2. V lost 4 bases and J lost 4; bases outside the gene matches: 6. The CDR3 runs to 16 residues. Germline loops: CDR1 LGHDT, CDR2 YNNKEL (reference sequence). CDR3 region: CASSRLAGVGADTQYF. The CDR3 DNA is TGTGCCAGCAGCCGACTAGCGGGGGTTGGCGCAGATACGCAGTATTTT.

This clone appeared a few times. The CDR3 coding sequence is TGTGCCAGCTCACGAAGGACAGACTACTATGGCTACACCTTC. Its protein product is CASSRRTDYYGYTF. The V and J genes are TRBV18 and TRBJ1-2, with a tentative D call TRBD1 (6 bases). V dropped 4 bases and J dropped 3 bases, with 12 bases sitting between them. Per the germline V gene, CDR1 is KGHSH and CDR2 is LQKENI. The CDR3 runs to 14 residues. The entire variable domain, with the rest obtained from reference TRBV18 and TRBJ1-2, is as follows: NAGVMQNPRHLVRRRGQEARLRCSPMKGHSHVYWYRQLPEEGLKFMVYLQKENIIDESGMPKERFSAEFPKEGPSILRIQQVVRGDSAAYFCASSRRTDYYGYTFGSGTRLTVV.

The gene calls are TRBV24-1 and TRBJ2-3; TRBD2 agrees at 11 bases. V shed 2 bases, J shed 14 bases, and the junction held 8 bases outside the gene matches. Germline-derived CDR1 and CDR2 are KGHDR and SFDVKD. The CDR3 consists of 14 residues. Here the CDR3 reads CATSDSPTSGDLYF. CDR3 sequence (DNA): TGTGCCACCAGTGATTCCCCGACTAGCGGGGATTTGTATTTT.

This chain uses TRBV7-9 with TRBJ1-3; TRBD1 might be the D (6 bases). The CDR3 loop spans 13 amino acids. V was clipped by 3 bases and J by 8 bases, with 11 bases between them. In germline, CDR1 is SEHNR, CDR2 FQNEAQ (reference sequence). CDR3 DNA sequence: TGTGCCAGCAGCTTGGCAGGGGTGGACACCATATATTTT. Amino acid sequence: CASSLAGVDTIYF.

This chain connects TRBV6-6 to TRBJ1-1; D gene uncertain. The V end lost 8 bases, the J end lost 1 base, and 8 bases lay between the germline ends. There are 12 residues in the CDR3. Germline CDR1 MNHNY, CDR2 SVGAGI (reference sequence). CDR3 DNA: TGTGCCAGCGTTAGGCAGAACACTGAAGCTTTCTTT. This codes for CASVRQNTEAFF.

To note about this clone: Because it lacks the conserved phenylalanine or tryptophan at the end, this CDR3 is likely a read error. It is unclear where the CDR3 begins or ends on the DNA, so no DNA is shown, and the CDR3 is as TCRdb lists it. The chain combines TRBV29-1 with TRBJ2-3; the table's D call TRBD2 went unverified against the DNA. CDR1 SQVTM and CDR2 ANQGSEA come from the germline V gene. The CDR3 is 12 amino acids in total, end residues counted. The CDR3 region is CSVWGELVWPRE.

The gene calls are TRBV11-1 and TRBJ1-1; no clear D. Between the trimmed V and J ends, which lost 3 bases and 6 bases, there was a span of 8 bases. The CDR3 has 12 residues. Germline loops: CDR1 SGHAT, CDR2 FQDESV (reference sequence). CDR3 protein: CASSLSFAEAFF. CDR3 nucleotides: TGTGCCAGCAGCTTGTCTTTCGCTGAAGCTTTCTTT. The complete variable domain, with remaining parts taken from reference TRBV11-1 and TRBJ1-1, reads EAEVAQSPRYKITEKSQAVAFWCDPISGHATLYWYRQILGQGPELLVQFQDESVVDDSQLPKDRFSAERLKGVDSTLKIQPAELGDSAMYLCASSLSFAEAFFGQGTRLTVV.

V is TRBV10-3 and J is TRBJ1-1, with a possible D match to TRBD1 (5 bases). The CDR3 is 13 amino acids. Between the trimmed V and J ends, which lost 10 bases and 4 bases, there was a span of 16 bases. Germline-derived CDR1 and CDR2 are ENHRY and SYGVKD. The CDR3 coding sequence is TGTGCCACTAAGACAGAGGCCGGCACTGAAGCTTTCTTT. Translating gives CATKTEAGTEAFF.

The chain is built from TRBV11-2 and TRBJ2-7; D not certain. Between the trimmed V and J ends, which lost 4 bases and 0 bases, there was a span of 1 base. Germline V gives CDR1 SGHAT, CDR2 FQNNGV. This CDR3 has 11 amino acids. The CDR3 DNA follows: TGTGCCAGCAGCTACTCCTACGAGCAGTACTTC. Translation gives CASSYSYEQYF. The full variable domain, in which reference TRBV11-2 and TRBJ2-7 provide the parts outside the CDR3, is EAGVAQSPRYKIIEKRQSVAFWCNPISGHATLYWYQQILGQGPKLLIQFQNNGVVDDSQLPKDRFSAERLKGVDSTLKIQPAKLEDSAVYLCASSYSYEQYFGPGTRLTVT.

The gene calls are TRBV5-1 and TRBJ2-3; perhaps D is TRBD1 or TRBD2 (5 bases each). The CDR3 spans 16 residues. The germline V gene encodes CDR1 SGHRS and CDR2 YFSETQ. Trimming shortened V by 6 bases and J by 1 base, and 18 bases separated the two germline ends. CDR3 in DNA: TGCGCCAGCAACGATTTTGGGGGTGGACGCACAGATACGCAGTATTTT. This sequence encodes CASNDFGGGRTDTQYF.